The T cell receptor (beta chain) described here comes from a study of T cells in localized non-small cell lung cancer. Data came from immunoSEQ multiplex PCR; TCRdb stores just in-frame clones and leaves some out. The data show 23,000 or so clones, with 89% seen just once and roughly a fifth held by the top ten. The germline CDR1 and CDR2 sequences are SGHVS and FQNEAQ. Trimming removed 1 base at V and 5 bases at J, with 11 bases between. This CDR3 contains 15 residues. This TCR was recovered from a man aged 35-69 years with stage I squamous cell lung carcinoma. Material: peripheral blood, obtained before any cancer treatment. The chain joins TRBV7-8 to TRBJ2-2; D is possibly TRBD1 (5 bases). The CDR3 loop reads CASSLVWGETGELFF. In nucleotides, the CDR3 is TGTGCCAGCAGCTTAGTATGGGGCGAAACCGGGGAGCTGTTTTTT.